The 17 T cell receptor beta chains below all came from one sample that was sequenced in a study of blood T cell repertoires in COVID-19. Clones were sequenced by immunoSEQ multiplex PCR, and TCRdb holds only the in-frame ones, with some missing. The profile shows roughly 240,000 clones, 90% of them singletons. The sequenced sample consisted of PBMCs or T cells enriched from blood (not recorded which). The receptors were sampled from a man aged 45-65 years who had been exposed to COVID-19.

This chain uses TRBV4-2 with TRBJ1-1; D possibly corresponds to TRBD1 (5 bases). Trimming removed 3 bases at V and 11 bases at J, with 22 bases between. This CDR3 has 15 residues. Germline CDR1 and CDR2: LGHNA and YNFKEQ. As DNA, the CDR3 is TGTGCCAGCAGCCATAACGGGAGGGGCTTAGATGCGGCTTTCTTT. Translating gives CASSHNGRGLDAAFF.

The V call is TRBV11-1, the J call TRBJ2-2, with D maybe TRBD1 (6 bases). V was pared by 3 bases and J by 4 bases, with 9 bases between. The length of the CDR3 is 14 residues. Germline V gives CDR1 SGHAT, CDR2 FQDESV (reference sequence). Here the CDR3 reads CASSFGTTTGELFF. The DNA for the CDR3 is TGTGCCAGCAGCTTTGGGACAACCACCGGGGAGCTGTTTTTT.

The V and J genes are TRBV12-3 or TRBV12-4 and TRBJ1-2, with D possibly being TRBD1 (5 bases). Deletions cut 6 bases from V and 6 bases from J, with 14 bases between. The CDR3 covers 13 residues. CDR3 amino acids: CASSTLGGDGYTF. The CDR3 DNA reads TGTGCCAGCAGCACCCTGGGGGGTGATGGCTACACCTTC.

Comment on this clone: This sample includes further DNA sequences coding for the same CDR3. The J gene is TRBJ1-5, the V gene TRBV7-2, with D unclear. Germline assignment: CDR1 SGHTA and CDR2 FQGNSA. This CDR3 region has 13 residues. V was clipped by 0 bases and J by 5 bases, with 5 bases between them. The CDR3 bases are TGTGCCAGCAGCTTAGCGCGAGATCAGCCCCAGCATTTT. Its protein is CASSLARDQPQHF.

This chain joins TRBV5-1 and TRBJ1-1, with D unresolved. CDR1 and CDR2 (germline): SGHRS, YFSETQ. V lost 0 bases to trimming and J lost 1 base, with 10 bases between them. The CDR3 length is 15 residues. This CDR3 is CASSLGFTGNTEAFF. The CDR3 nucleotides read TGCGCCAGCAGCTTGGGGTTTACGGGGAACACTGAAGCTTTCTTT.

V is TRBV4-1 and J is TRBJ1-4; D call uncertain. This CDR3 has 17 amino acids. Germline CDR1 reads MGHRA; CDR2 reads YSYEKL. Between the trimmed V and J ends, which lost 1 base and 0 bases, there was a span of 12 bases. CDR3 amino acids: CASSQVHPAATNEKLFF. The CDR3, as DNA: TGCGCCAGCAGCCAAGTCCATCCAGCGGCAACTAATGAAAAACTGTTTTTT.

This clone was counted a single time. The chain uses TRBV18 and TRBJ2-1, with 9 bases matching TRBD2. CDR1 and CDR2 from the germline V gene are KGHSH and LQKENI. The CDR3 has 15 residues. V shed 8 bases, J shed 5 bases, and the junction held 10 bases outside the gene matches. CDR3 residues: CASAVSLAGNNEQFF. In DNA form, the CDR3 reads TGTGCCAGCGCGGTGAGTCTAGCGGGGAACAATGAGCAGTTCTTC.

The V and J genes are TRBV3-1 (or the pseudogene TRBV3-2) and TRBJ2-2; a possible D gene is TRBD2 (6 bases). Germline lookup yields CDR1 LGHDT and CDR2 YNNKEL (reference sequence). V dropped 1 base and J dropped 7 bases, with 10 bases sitting between them. There are 14 residues in the CDR3. The CDR3 loop reads CASSQGPEGGELFF. CDR3 sequence (DNA): TGTGCCAGCAGCCAAGGACCGGAGGGCGGGGAGCTGTTTTTT.

This clone occurred many times. This chain uses TRBV11-2 with TRBJ1-6; D gene unclear. Germline V lookup: CDR1 SGHAT, CDR2 FQNNGV. There are 16 residues in the CDR3. Trimming removed 4 bases from V and 0 bases from J, with 10 bases in between. CDR3: CASSSSSGSYNSPLHF. The CDR3 bases are TGTGCCAGCAGCTCCTCGAGTGGCTCCTATAATTCACCCCTCCACTTT.

This chain links TRBV2 with TRBJ2-3; TRBD2 agrees at 12 bases. CDR3 length: 15 amino acids. V was clipped by 10 bases and J by 0 bases; unmatched bases: 5. Germline values: CDR1 SNHLY, CDR2 FYNNEI. CDR3 sequence (DNA): TGTGCCATGACGACTAGCGGGGGAAGCACAGATACGCAGTATTTT. Protein product: CAMTTSGGSTDTQYF.

This chain joins TRBV19 and TRBJ2-7; TRBD1 matches at 9 bases. After removal of 3 bases from V and 2 bases from J, the junction contained 5 bases not matched to a gene. CDR1 is LNHDA, CDR2 SQIVND, per germline (reference sequence). The CDR3 length is 15 residues. The CDR3 nucleotides read TGTGCCAGTAGTATGTGGGACAGGGCAGCCTACGAGCAGTACGTC. It codes for CASSMWDRAAYEQYV.

The chain couples TRBV6-1 to TRBJ2-7; no definite D call. V dropped 1 base and J dropped 4 bases, with 8 bases sitting between them. Germline V CDR1 and CDR2: MNHNS, SASEGT. The CDR3 consists of 13 residues. CDR3 bases: TGTGCCAGCAGTGAAGGGGCAGTTTACGAGCAGTACGTC. Its translation: CASSEGAVYEQYV.

The rearrangement links TRBV30 to TRBJ1-2; 8 bases are shared with TRBD1. The CDR3 is 13 amino acids. Germline loops: CDR1 GTSNPN, CDR2 SVGIG (reference sequence). Trimming took 0 bases from V and 8 from J; bases not matched to a gene: 5. CDR3 loop: CAWSVTGGGGYTF. The DNA for the CDR3 is TGTGCCTGGAGTGTAACAGGGGGTGGAGGCTACACCTTC.

As regards this clone: Other DNA sequences in the sample encode the same CDR3. This chain links TRBV18 with TRBJ1-1; TRBD1 is a possible D gene (5 bases). The CDR3 is made up of 13 amino acids. V gave up 1 base and J gave up 4 bases, with 7 bases separating them. The V gene's germline CDR1 is KGHSH and CDR2 LQKENI. The CDR3 protein is CASSPLGGTEAFF. The CDR3 DNA follows: TGTGCCAGCTCACCACTGGGGGGCACTGAAGCTTTCTTT.

This chain joins TRBV19 and TRBJ1-4; 9 bases are shared with TRBD1. V gave up 4 bases and J gave up 3 bases; unmatched junction bases: 18. Germline V lookup: CDR1 LNHDA, CDR2 SQIVND (reference sequence). The CDR3 contains 20 residues. CDR3 nucleotides: TGTGCCAGTAGTACCCTCCAGCAGACAGGGGGGATCCTCTCTAATGAAAAACTGTTTTTT. It specifies CASSTLQQTGGILSNEKLFF.

The sample holds one count of this clone. J is TRBJ1-6 and V is TRBV15; possibly TRBD1 for D (6 bases). CDR1 is LNHNV, CDR2 YYDKDF, per germline (reference sequence). V lost 0 bases and J 4 bases, leaving 16 bases between the germline ends. CDR3 length: 18 amino acids. The CDR3 DNA reads as TGTGCCACCAGCAGAGATCATGGGGGCAGGGTATATAATTCACCCCTCCACTTT. Translated, it gives CATSRDHGGRVYNSPLHF.

This clone was found a few times. V and J are TRBV7-8 and TRBJ1-4; D may be TRBD1 (6 bases). The CDR3 totals 16 residues. Trimming stripped 4 bases from V and 4 bases from J, with 16 bases between. The germline gives CDR1 SGHVS, CDR2 FQNEAQ. Here the CDR3 DNA reads TGTGCCAGCAGCTCTCCAACAGGGCAGGGTAATGAAAAACTGTTTTTT. Protein sequence: CASSSPTGQGNEKLFF.